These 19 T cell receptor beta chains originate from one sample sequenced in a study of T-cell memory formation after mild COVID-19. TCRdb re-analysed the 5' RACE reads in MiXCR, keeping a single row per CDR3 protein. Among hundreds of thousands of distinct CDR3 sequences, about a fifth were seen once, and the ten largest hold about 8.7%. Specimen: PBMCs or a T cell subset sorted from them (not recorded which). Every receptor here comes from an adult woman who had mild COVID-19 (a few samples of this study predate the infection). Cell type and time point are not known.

This CDR3 is CATSRVTGRVEETQYF. CDR3 coding DNA: TGTGCCACCAGCAGAGTTACAGGGAGAGTGGAAGAGACCCAGTACTTC. The V call is TRBV15, the J call TRBJ2-5; D possibly corresponds to TRBD1 (6 bases). CDR1 is LNHNV and CDR2 is YYDKDF in the germline V gene (reference sequence). V was cut by 1 base and J by 3 bases, with 15 bases left in between. The CDR3 length is 16 residues.

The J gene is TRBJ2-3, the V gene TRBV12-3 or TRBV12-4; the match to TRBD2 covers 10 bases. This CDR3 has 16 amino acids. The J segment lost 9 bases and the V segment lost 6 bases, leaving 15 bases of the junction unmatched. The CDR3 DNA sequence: TGTGCCAGCAGCCTCTCTCTAGCGGGGGTCGGTCGCACGCAGTATTTT. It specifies CASSLSLAGVGRTQYF.

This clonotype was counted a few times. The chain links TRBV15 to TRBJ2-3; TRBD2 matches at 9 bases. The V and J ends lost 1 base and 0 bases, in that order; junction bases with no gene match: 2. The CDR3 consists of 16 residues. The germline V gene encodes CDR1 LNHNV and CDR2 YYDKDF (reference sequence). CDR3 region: CATSRGSGGSTDTQYF. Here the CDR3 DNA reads TGTGCCACCAGCAGAGGTAGCGGGGGTAGCACAGATACGCAGTATTTT. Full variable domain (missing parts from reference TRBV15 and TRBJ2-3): DAMVIQNPRYQVTQFGKPVTLSCSQTLNHNVMYWYQQKSSQAPKLLFHYYDKDFNNEADTPDNFQSRRPNTSFCFLDIRSPGLGDTAMYLCATSRGSGGSTDTQYFGPGTRLTVL.

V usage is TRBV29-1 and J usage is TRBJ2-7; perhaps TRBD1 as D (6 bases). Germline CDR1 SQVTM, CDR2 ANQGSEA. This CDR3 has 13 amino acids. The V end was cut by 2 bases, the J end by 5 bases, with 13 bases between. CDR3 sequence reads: CSVESPGVNEQYF. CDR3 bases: TGCAGCGTTGAATCCCCAGGGGTTAACGAGCAGTACTTC.

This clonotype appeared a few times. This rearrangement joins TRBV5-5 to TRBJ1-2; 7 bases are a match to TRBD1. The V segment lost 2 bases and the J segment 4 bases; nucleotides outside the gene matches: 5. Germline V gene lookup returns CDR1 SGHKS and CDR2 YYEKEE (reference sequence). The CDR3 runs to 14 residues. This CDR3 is CASSFTGVGYGYTF. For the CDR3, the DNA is TGTGCCAGCAGCTTCACAGGGGTAGGCTATGGCTACACCTTC.

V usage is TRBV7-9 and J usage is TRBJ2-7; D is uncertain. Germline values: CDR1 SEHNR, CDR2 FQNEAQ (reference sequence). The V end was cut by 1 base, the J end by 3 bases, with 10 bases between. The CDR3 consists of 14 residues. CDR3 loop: CASSLGAWFYEQYF. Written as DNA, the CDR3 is TGTGCCAGCAGCTTAGGCGCTTGGTTCTACGAGCAGTACTTC.

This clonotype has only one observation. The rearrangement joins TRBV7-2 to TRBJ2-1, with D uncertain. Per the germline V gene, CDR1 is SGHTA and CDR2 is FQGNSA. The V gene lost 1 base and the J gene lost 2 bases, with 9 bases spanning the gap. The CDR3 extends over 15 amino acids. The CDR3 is CASSLEVRPYNEQFF. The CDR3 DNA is TGTGCCAGCAGCTTAGAGGTGAGACCCTACAATGAGCAGTTCTTC.

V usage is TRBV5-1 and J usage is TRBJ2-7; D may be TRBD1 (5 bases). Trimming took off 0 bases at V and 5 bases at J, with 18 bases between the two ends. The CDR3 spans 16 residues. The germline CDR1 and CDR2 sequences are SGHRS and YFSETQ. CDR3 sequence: CASSLGSGAGIDEQYF. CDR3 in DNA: TGCGCCAGCAGCTTGGGTTCAGGAGCAGGGATCGACGAGCAGTACTTC.

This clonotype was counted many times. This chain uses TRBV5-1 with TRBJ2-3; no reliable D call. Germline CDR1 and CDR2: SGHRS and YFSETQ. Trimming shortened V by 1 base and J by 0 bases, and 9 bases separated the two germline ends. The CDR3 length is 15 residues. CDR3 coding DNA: TGCGCCAGCAGCTTGACCGGGCGTAGCACAGATACGCAGTATTTT. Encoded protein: CASSLTGRSTDTQYF. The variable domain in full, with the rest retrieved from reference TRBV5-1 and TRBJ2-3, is KAGVTQTPRYLIKTRGQQVTLSCSPISGHRSVSWYQQTPGQGLQFLFEYFSETQRNKGNFPGRFSGRQFSNSRSEMNVSTLELGDSALYLCASSLTGRSTDTQYFGPGTRLTVL.

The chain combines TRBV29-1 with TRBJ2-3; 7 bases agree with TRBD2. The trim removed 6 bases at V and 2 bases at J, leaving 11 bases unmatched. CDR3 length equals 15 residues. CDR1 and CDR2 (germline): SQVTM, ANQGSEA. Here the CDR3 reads CSVRREGRNTDTQYF. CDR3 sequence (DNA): TGCAGCGTCCGGAGGGAGGGCAGAAACACAGATACGCAGTATTTT.

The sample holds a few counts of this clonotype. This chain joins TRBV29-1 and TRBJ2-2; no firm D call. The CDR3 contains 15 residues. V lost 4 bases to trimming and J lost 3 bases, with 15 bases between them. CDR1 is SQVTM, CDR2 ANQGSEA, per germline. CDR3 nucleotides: TGCAGCGTTGTCGGGCCCGATGGGGACACCGGGGAGCTGTTTTTT. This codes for CSVVGPDGDTGELFF.

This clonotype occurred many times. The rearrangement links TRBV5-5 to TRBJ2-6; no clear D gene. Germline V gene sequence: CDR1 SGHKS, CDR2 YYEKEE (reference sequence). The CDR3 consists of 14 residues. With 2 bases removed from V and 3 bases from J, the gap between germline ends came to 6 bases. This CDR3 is CASSFNSGANVLTF. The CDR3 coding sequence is TGTGCCAGCAGCTTTAATAGTGGGGCCAACGTCCTGACTTTC.

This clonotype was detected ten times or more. The CDR3 coding sequence is TGTGCCAGCAGTCGGGGGGAGAACTATGGCTACACCTTC. As protein: CASSRGENYGYTF. The V and J genes are TRBV7-9 and TRBJ1-2; D may be TRBD1 (5 bases). The CDR3 sequence is 13 residues long. The germline V gene has CDR1 SEHNR and CDR2 FQNEAQ (reference sequence). Trimming removed 6 bases from V and 2 bases from J, with 10 bases in between. Combining the CDR3 with reference TRBV7-9 and TRBJ1-2 gives the whole variable domain DTGVSQNPRHKITKRGQNVTFRCDPISEHNRLYWYRQTLGQGPEFLTYFQNEAQLEKSRLLSDRFSAERPKGSFSTLEIQRTEQGDSAMYLCASSRGENYGYTFGSGTRLTVV.

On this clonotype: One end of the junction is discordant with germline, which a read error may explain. The DNA of the CDR3 is TGTGCCATCAGGACGGATAATTCGCCCCTCCACTTT. Encoded protein: CAIRTDNSPLHF. V usage is TRBV10-3 and J usage is TRBJ1-6; D unclear. Looked up from germline, CDR1 is ENHRY and CDR2 is SYGVKD. The CDR3 has 12 residues.

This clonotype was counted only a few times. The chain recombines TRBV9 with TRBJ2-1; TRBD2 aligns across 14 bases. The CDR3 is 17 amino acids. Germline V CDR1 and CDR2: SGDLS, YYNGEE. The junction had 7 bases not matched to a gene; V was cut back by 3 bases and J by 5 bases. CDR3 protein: CASSARLAGGWNNEQFF. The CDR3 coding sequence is TGTGCCAGCAGCGCTAGACTAGCGGGGGGGTGGAACAATGAGCAGTTCTTC.

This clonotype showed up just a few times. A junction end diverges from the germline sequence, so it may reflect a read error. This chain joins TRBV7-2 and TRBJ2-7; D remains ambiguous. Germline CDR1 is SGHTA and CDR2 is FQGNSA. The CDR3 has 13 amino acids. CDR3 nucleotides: TGTGCCAGCAGCCCCCCCGGTTCCTCCGAGCAGTACTTC. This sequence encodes CASSPPGSSEQYF.

The CDR3 region is CASSFALGRETQYF. The CDR3 nucleotides are TGTGCCAGCAGCTTTGCGTTGGGGCGAGAGACCCAGTACTTC. This chain joins TRBV7-6 and TRBJ2-5; D possibly corresponds to TRBD1 (5 bases). Germline CDR1 SGHVS, CDR2 FNYEAQ. CDR3 length equals 14 residues. V was cut by 3 bases and J by 4 bases, with 12 bases left in between.

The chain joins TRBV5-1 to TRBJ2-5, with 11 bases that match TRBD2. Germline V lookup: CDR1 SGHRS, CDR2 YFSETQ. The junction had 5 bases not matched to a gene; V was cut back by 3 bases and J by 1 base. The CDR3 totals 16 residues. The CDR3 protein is CASSSLAGELQETQYF. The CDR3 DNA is TGCGCCAGCAGCTCACTAGCGGGGGAACTCCAAGAGACCCAGTACTTC.

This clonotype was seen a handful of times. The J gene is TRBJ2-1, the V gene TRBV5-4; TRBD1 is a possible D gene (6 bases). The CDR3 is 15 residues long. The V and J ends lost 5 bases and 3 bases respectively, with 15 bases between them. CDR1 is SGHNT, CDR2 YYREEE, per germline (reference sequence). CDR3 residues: CASRHTGTIYNEQFF. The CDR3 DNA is TGTGCCAGCAGGCATACCGGGACAATCTACAATGAGCAGTTCTTC.